The 2 T cell receptor beta chains reported below all come from one sample, sequenced in a study of blood T cells in healthy people across ages. A second PCR, run for roughly 7 to 11 cycles, used a sample-barcoded 5' primer plus a J-beta primer mix. TCRdb re-derived calls from the 5' RACE reads in MiXCR, one entry per CDR3 protein. The table records around 1,700,000 distinct CDR3 sequences, over 25% of them present only once. Sequenced sample: blood. These TCRs come from a woman younger than 45 in good health.

This clonotype has just a few counts. The V call is TRBV5-6, the J call TRBJ1-2; D is possibly TRBD1 (5 bases). With 6 bases removed from V and 8 bases from J, the gap between germline ends came to 14 bases. The CDR3 loop spans 12 amino acids. From germline, CDR1 is SGHDT and CDR2 YYEEEE. CDR3 residues: CASTGTQRGYTF. The CDR3 DNA is TGTGCCAGCACCGGGACCCAACGCGGCTACACCTTC.

The V and J genes are TRBV5-1 and TRBJ2-3, with D possibly called TRBD1 or TRBD2 (5 bases each). The CDR3 loop spans 12 amino acids. V lost 7 bases and J lost 2, with 8 bases in between. CDR1 SGHRS and CDR2 YFSETQ come from the germline V gene. CDR3 in amino acids: CASWDPTDTQYF. In DNA, the CDR3 is TGCGCCAGCTGGGACCCCACAGATACGCAGTATTTT.